This entry describes one TCR beta chain. Its antigen remains unidentified. This specimen comes from a study of blood T cells in healthy people across ages. Points from the study as a whole: Reliance upon unsorted PBMCs precluded definitive naive versus antigen-experienced comparison.

The germline CDR1 and CDR2 sequences are SGHTA and FQGNSA. The ends lost 5 bases at V and 3 bases at J; junction bases unmatched: 6. The CDR3 totals 14 residues. The authors ran a second PCR of about 7 to 11 cycles using a sample-barcoded 5' primer and a J-beta primer mix. Each cDNA molecule, via a template-switch adaptor with 12 random nucleotides, was tagged. TCRdb called the 5' RACE reads again in MiXCR, with one record for every CDR3 protein. This sample has about 1 million distinct CDR3 sequences; under 45% occur once, and the top ten carry approximately 17%. Sequenced input: blood. The clonotype was recovered from an older woman in good health. The chain carries TRBV7-2 and TRBJ2-7, with 8 bases identical to TRBD2. As DNA, the CDR3 is TGTGCCAGCAGCGACCCGGGACTAGTCTACGAGCAGTACTTC. Its translation: CASSDPGLVYEQYF.